This T cell receptor beta chain was captured by sequencing in a study of lymphopenia after photon versus proton radiotherapy. Study-wide points: Only patients who died were analyzed for survival; proton advantage is unproven.

Clones were read by immunoSEQ multiplex PCR, and TCRdb kept only the in-frame ones, dropping some. The profile shows some 15,000 clones, around 83% of them singletons. Worth noting for this clone: The antigen remains unidentified.

V shed 4 bases and J shed 0 bases, with 10 bases lying between them. The germline CDR1 and CDR2 sequences are SGHTA and FQGTGA. The length of the CDR3 is 15 residues. The sequenced sample was peripheral blood, obtained from a patient treated with proton-based radiotherapy. The receptor was isolated from a man aged 65-85 years with pancreatic cancer. This chain uses TRBV7-3 with TRBJ2-1; no clear D. The CDR3 region is CASSSQPSSYNEQFF. CDR3 DNA: TGTGCCAGCAGCTCTCAACCGAGCTCCTACAATGAGCAGTTCTTC.